Presented here are 26 T cell receptor beta chains from one specimen sequenced in a study of blood T cell repertoires in COVID-19. Only in-frame clones appear in the TCRdb table, and some are missing; sequencing was by immunoSEQ multiplex PCR. The sample records some 300,000 clones, 87% being singletons. The specimen sequenced was PBMCs or T cells enriched from blood (not recorded which). Receptor source: a woman aged 30 to 39 who had recovered from COVID-19.

The chain has TRBV3-1 (or the pseudogene TRBV3-2) and TRBJ1-2; weak D call: TRBD1 (6 bases). The ends were cut back, 6 bases at V and 8 bases at J, with 13 bases in the middle. The CDR3 is 12 residues long. The germline V gene encodes CDR1 LGHDT and CDR2 YNNKEL (reference sequence). DNA of the CDR3: TGTGCCAGCAGTCAGGGGAACGGGGGCTACACCTTC. The encoded protein is CASSQGNGGYTF.

This clone was recorded once. This chain joins TRBV14 and TRBJ1-6, with 7 bases fitting TRBD1. Germline-derived CDR1 and CDR2 are SGHDN and FVKESK. The length of the CDR3 is 17 residues. V lost 5 bases to trimming and J lost 3 bases; unmatched junction nucleotides: 10. DNA of the CDR3: TGTGCCAGCAGCTCCGGGACAGAATTGCTCTATAATTCACCCCTCCACTTT. Its translation: CASSSGTELLYNSPLHF.

This sequence joins TRBV5-1 and TRBJ2-7, with 7 bases identical to TRBD1. CDR1 SGHRS and CDR2 YFSETQ come from the germline V gene. Unmatched junction bases numbered 2, after V lost 4 bases and J lost 1 base. CDR3 length: 13 amino acids. The CDR3 loop is CASSPDRSYEQYF. CDR3 bases: TGCGCCAGCAGCCCGGACAGGTCCTACGAGCAGTACTTC.

The chain employs TRBV10-3 and TRBJ2-7; 10 bases align to TRBD2. This CDR3 spans 14 amino acids. The V gene's germline CDR1 is ENHRY and CDR2 SYGVKD. V gave up 5 bases and J gave up 1 base; unmatched junction bases: 2. The CDR3 loop reads CAISWTSGSYEQYF. The CDR3 DNA sequence: TGTGCCATCAGTTGGACTAGCGGATCCTACGAGCAGTACTTC.

This chain joins TRBV27 and TRBJ1-6; possible D gene TRBD1, 6 bases. The V end was cut by 6 bases, the J end by 3 bases, with 15 bases between. The CDR3 contains 16 residues. Germline V gene sequence: CDR1 MNHEY, CDR2 SMNVEV (reference sequence). The CDR3: CASSPILQGYNSPLHF. The CDR3 nucleotides read TGTGCCAGCAGCCCGATCCTACAGGGCTATAATTCACCCCTCCACTTT.

This chain links TRBV7-9 with TRBJ1-2, with unresolved D. The CDR3 is 15 residues long. CDR1 SEHNR and CDR2 FQNEAQ come from the germline V gene (reference sequence). V was shortened by 5 bases and J by 0 bases, with 13 bases between the two germline ends. CDR3 amino acids: CASSPSGQANYGYTF. The DNA of the CDR3 is TGTGCCAGCAGCCCAAGCGGGCAGGCTAACTATGGCTACACCTTC.

Comment on this clone: The same CDR3 arises from other DNA sequences in this sample as well. The rearrangement uses TRBV18 and TRBJ2-5, with D possibly matching TRBD2 (5 bases). The CDR3 is 13 amino acids. CDR1 and CDR2 from the germline V gene are KGHSH and LQKENI. V was trimmed by 0 bases and J by 5 bases, leaving 7 bases between them. DNA for the CDR3: TGTGCCAGCTCACCACCGGGCGGGGAGACCCAGTACTTC. Translated: CASSPPGGETQYF. Together with reference TRBV18 and TRBJ2-5, the CDR3 gives the full variable domain: NAGVMQNPRHLVRRRGQEARLRCSPMKGHSHVYWYRQLPEEGLKFMVYLQKENIIDESGMPKERFSAEFPKEGPSILRIQQVVRGDSAAYFCASSPPGGETQYFGPGTRLLVL.

The rearrangement links TRBV7-9 to TRBJ1-6; a possible D gene is TRBD1 (5 bases). This CDR3 spans 15 amino acids. Germline values: CDR1 SEHNR, CDR2 FQNEAQ (reference sequence). Trimming took off 5 bases at V and 6 bases at J, with 14 bases between the two ends. For the CDR3, the DNA is TGTGCCAGCAGCGGACCGGGGGGAGTTAATTCACCCCTCCACTTT. Translating it yields CASSGPGGVNSPLHF.

This chain links TRBV7-9 with TRBJ2-1; 13 nucleotides line up with TRBD2. J was trimmed by 0 bases and V by 3 bases; bases with no gene match: 8. CDR1 and CDR2 from the germline V gene are SEHNR and FQNEAQ (reference sequence). The CDR3 is made up of 19 amino acids. The CDR3 DNA is TGTGCCAGCAGCTTTGGGACGGGACTAGCGGGGAGCTCCTACAATGAGCAGTTCTTC. It specifies CASSFGTGLAGSSYNEQFF.

This chain connects TRBV13 to TRBJ2-7; TRBD1 matches 10 bases. CDR1 and CDR2 from the germline V gene are PRHDT and FYEKMQ (reference sequence). The CDR3 consists of 15 residues. Unmatched junction bases numbered 6, after V lost 5 bases and J lost 2 bases. This CDR3 is CASSASGTGAYEQYF. CDR3 in DNA: TGTGCCAGCAGCGCTTCCGGGACAGGGGCCTACGAGCAGTACTTC.

The rearrangement joins TRBV18 to TRBJ2-1, with 8 positions matching TRBD2. Losses at the gene ends were 1 base for V and 4 bases for J; bases not matched to a gene: 3. Germline V gene lookup returns CDR1 KGHSH and CDR2 LQKENI. The length of the CDR3 is 15 residues. Here the CDR3 DNA reads TGTGCCAGCTCACCACTACTAGCGGATTACAATGAGCAGTTCTTC. Amino acids: CASSPLLADYNEQFF.

The chain's CDR3 is CASSSPGGLAKNIQYF. The CDR3 bases are TGTGCCAGCAGCTCTCCCGGGGGTCTAGCCAAAAACATTCAGTACTTC. The chain recombines TRBV7-9 with TRBJ2-4; D perhaps matches TRBD2 (6 bases). Between the trimmed V and J ends, which lost 4 bases and 0 bases, there was a span of 13 bases. Germline loops: CDR1 SEHNR, CDR2 FQNEAQ (reference sequence). The CDR3 is 16 amino acids.

The gene calls are TRBV28 and TRBJ2-7; D not resolved. Per germline, CDR1 MDHEN and CDR2 SYDVKM. The CDR3 is 11 amino acids. Trimming took off 5 bases at V and 2 bases at J, with 4 bases between the two ends. The CDR3 region is CASSNTYEQYF. CDR3 bases: TGTGCCAGCAGTAACACCTACGAGCAGTACTTC.

Of note for this clone: A junction boundary mismatches the germline segment, possibly from a read error. The V gene is TRBV6-1, the J gene TRBJ2-7; TRBD1 matches 9 bases. CDR3 length: 15 residues. CDR1 and CDR2 from the germline V gene are MNHNS and SASEGT. The CDR3 DNA sequence: TGTGCCAGCAGCGAAGACAGGGGGGGACTCTACGAGCAGTACTTC. Protein: CASSEDRGGLYEQYF.

J is TRBJ1-4 and V is TRBV6-2 or TRBV6-3; 7 nucleotides align to TRBD1. V trimming: 5 bases; J trimming: 7 bases; junction bases outside the gene matches: 10. The CDR3 spans 15 residues. Germline V CDR1 and CDR2: MNHEY, SVGEGT. Written as DNA, the CDR3 is TGTGCCAGCAGTAACTTCGGGACAGCGGGTGAAAAACTGTTTTTT. Residues: CASSNFGTAGEKLFF.

The V and J genes are TRBV2 and TRBJ1-1, with D unresolved. The germline gives CDR1 SNHLY, CDR2 FYNNEI. The CDR3 is 14 amino acids. Trimming cost V 8 bases and J 1 base, with 14 bases left between them. The DNA of the CDR3 is TGTGCCAGCGTACAGACCCTCGGGAACACTGAAGCTTTCTTT. Translation gives CASVQTLGNTEAFF.

As regards this clone: Since no conserved phenylalanine or tryptophan closes the CDR3, a read error is the likely cause. The DNA is omitted, as the CDR3 cannot be located on it reliably, and the CDR3 follows TCRdb's listing. This sequence joins TRBV30 and TRBJ1-1. The germline CDR1 and CDR2 sequences are GTSNPN and SVGIG (reference sequence). The CDR3 has 11 amino acids, counting both end residues. CDR3 amino acids: CAWRSLPKTGT.

The chain recombines TRBV4-2 with TRBJ1-6; 7 bases map to TRBD1. With V trimmed by 3 bases and J by 8 bases, 13 bases remained unmatched. Germline V lookup: CDR1 LGHNA, CDR2 YNFKEQ. The CDR3 consists of 17 residues. CDR3 sequence reads: CASSQVGTAQGDSPLHF. CDR3 DNA sequence: TGTGCCAGCAGCCAGGTAGGGACGGCCCAGGGGGATTCACCCCTCCACTTT.

The rearrangement joins TRBV10-1 to TRBJ2-2; 7 bases agree with TRBD1. V trimming: 1 base; J trimming: 6 bases; junction bases outside the gene matches: 8. This CDR3 has 16 residues. Germline V lookup: CDR1 WNHNN, CDR2 SYGVQD (reference sequence). CDR3 in DNA: TGCGCCAGCAGTGAGTTGACAGGGAAGAGAGCCGGGGAGCTGTTTTTT. Protein: CASSELTGKRAGELFF.

J is TRBJ1-5 and V is TRBV6-1, with D possibly matching TRBD1 (5 bases). With 2 bases removed from V and 3 bases from J, the gap between germline ends came to 11 bases. Looked up from germline, CDR1 is MNHNS and CDR2 is SASEGT. The CDR3 is 15 residues long. CDR3 residues: CASSESQGINQPQHF. CDR3 nucleotides: TGTGCCAGCAGTGAATCCCAGGGCATCAATCAGCCCCAGCATTTT.

J is TRBJ2-3 and V is TRBV28; 8 positions agree with TRBD2. Germline CDR1 reads MDHEN; CDR2 reads SYDVKM. After removal of 3 bases from V and 4 bases from J, the junction contained 9 bases not matched to a gene. CDR3 size: 16 residues. Written as DNA, the CDR3 is TGTGCCAGCAGTTTCGGGCGGGGGGTGACTTCAGATACGCAGTATTTT. Translated, it gives CASSFGRGVTSDTQYF.

The V gene is TRBV4-3, the J gene TRBJ1-1; D unresolved. V lost 0 bases and J 4 bases, leaving 9 bases between the germline ends. The CDR3 length is 14 residues. Germline V gene sequence: CDR1 LGHNA, CDR2 YSLEER. The CDR3 region is CASSQDHAGTEAFF. The CDR3 nucleotides read TGCGCCAGCAGCCAAGATCACGCAGGCACTGAAGCTTTCTTT.

The rearrangement uses TRBV28 and TRBJ1-2; possibly TRBD1 for D (5 bases). Germline V CDR1 and CDR2: MDHEN, SYDVKM. Trimming removed 6 bases at V and 8 bases at J, with 19 bases between. The CDR3 is 14 amino acids. CDR3 residues: CASRKSQGKYGYTF. CDR3 DNA: TGTGCCAGCAGGAAATCGCAGGGAAAGTACGGCTACACCTTC.

The V and J genes are TRBV9 and TRBJ2-7, with 11 bases fitting TRBD2. This CDR3 is built from 14 residues. The germline CDR1 and CDR2 sequences are SGDLS and YYNGEE. V shed 4 bases and J 5 bases; nucleotides not matched to a gene: 5. The CDR3 DNA reads as TGTGCCAGCAGCCCCTCTAGCGGGGGGCACGAGCAGTACTTC. This sequence encodes CASSPSSGGHEQYF.

This clone appeared a single time. The genes are TRBV6-4 and TRBJ2-1; D call uncertain. The V end was cut by 4 bases, the J end by 4 bases, with 8 bases between. The CDR3 extends over 13 amino acids. From germline, CDR1 is MRHNA and CDR2 SNTAGT. CDR3 bases: TGTGCCAGCAGTGCCTCGAGATACAATGAGCAGTTCTTC. Its translation is CASSASRYNEQFF.

The V and J genes are TRBV3-1 (or the pseudogene TRBV3-2) and TRBJ1-5; TRBD1 matches 11 bases. The V and J ends lost 4 bases and 4 bases, in that order; junction bases with no gene match: 3. Germline V CDR1 and CDR2: LGHDT, YNNKEL (reference sequence). The length of the CDR3 is 15 residues. The CDR3: CASSRDRGENQPQHF. The CDR3 bases are TGTGCCAGCAGCCGGGACAGGGGGGAAAATCAGCCCCAGCATTTT.